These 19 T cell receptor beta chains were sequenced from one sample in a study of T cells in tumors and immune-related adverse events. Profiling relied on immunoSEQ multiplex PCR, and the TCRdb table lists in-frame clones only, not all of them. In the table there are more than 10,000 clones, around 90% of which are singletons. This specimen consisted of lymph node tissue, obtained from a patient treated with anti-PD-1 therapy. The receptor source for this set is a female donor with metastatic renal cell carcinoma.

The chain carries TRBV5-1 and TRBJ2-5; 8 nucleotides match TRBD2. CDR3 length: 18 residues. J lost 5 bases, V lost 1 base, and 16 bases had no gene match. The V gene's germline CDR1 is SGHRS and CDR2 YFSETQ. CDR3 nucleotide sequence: TGCGCCAGCAGCTTGTCGGTCGGGGGGGCCGCCGCCGGGGAGACCCAGTACTTC. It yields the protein CASSLSVGGAAAGETQYF.

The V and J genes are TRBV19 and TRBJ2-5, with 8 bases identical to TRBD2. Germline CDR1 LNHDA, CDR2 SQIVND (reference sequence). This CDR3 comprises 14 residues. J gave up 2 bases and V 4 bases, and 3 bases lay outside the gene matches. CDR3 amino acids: CASSTTGGQETQYF. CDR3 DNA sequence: TGTGCCAGTAGTACGACGGGAGGGCAAGAGACCCAGTACTTC.

CDR3 DNA: TGCGCCAGCAGCTATATTACTAGCGGGGATTTCACAGATACGCAGTATTTT. This gives the protein CASSYITSGDFTDTQYF. This chain connects TRBV5-1 to TRBJ2-3; TRBD2 matches 10 bases. J lost 2 bases, V lost 3 bases, and 9 bases had no gene match. Germline V CDR1 and CDR2: SGHRS, YFSETQ. The CDR3 covers 17 residues. Filled out from reference TRBV5-1 and TRBJ2-3, the complete variable domain reads KAGVTQTPRYLIKTRGQQVTLSCSPISGHRSVSWYQQTPGQGLQFLFEYFSETQRNKGNFPGRFSGRQFSNSRSEMNVSTLELGDSALYLCASSYITSGDFTDTQYFGPGTRLTVL.

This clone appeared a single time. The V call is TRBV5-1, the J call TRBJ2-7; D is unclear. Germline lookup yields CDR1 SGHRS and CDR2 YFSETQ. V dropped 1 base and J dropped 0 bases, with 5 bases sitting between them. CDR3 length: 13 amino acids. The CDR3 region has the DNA TGCGCCAGCAGCTTGTCTGCCTCCTACGAGCAGTACTTC. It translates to CASSLSASYEQYF.

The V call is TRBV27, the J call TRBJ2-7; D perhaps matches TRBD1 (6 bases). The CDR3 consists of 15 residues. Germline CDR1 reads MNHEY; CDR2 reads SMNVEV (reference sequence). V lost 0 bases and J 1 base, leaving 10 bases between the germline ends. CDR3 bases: TGTGCCAGCAGTTTATCAACAGGGAGATCCTACGAGCAGTACTTC. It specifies CASSLSTGRSYEQYF.

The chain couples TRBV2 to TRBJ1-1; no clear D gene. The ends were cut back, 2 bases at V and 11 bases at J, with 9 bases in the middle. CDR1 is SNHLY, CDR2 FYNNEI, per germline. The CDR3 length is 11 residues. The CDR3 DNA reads TGTGCCAGCAGTGAACAGGCTCGGGCTTTCTTT. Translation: CASSEQARAFF.

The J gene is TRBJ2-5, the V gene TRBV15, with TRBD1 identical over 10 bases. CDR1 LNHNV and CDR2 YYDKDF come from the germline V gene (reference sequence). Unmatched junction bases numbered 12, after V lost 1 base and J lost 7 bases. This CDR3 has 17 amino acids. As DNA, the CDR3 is TGTGCCACCAGCAGAGGCCAGGGGACAGGGGTGGCGGGGACCCAGTACTTC. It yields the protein CATSRGQGTGVAGTQYF.

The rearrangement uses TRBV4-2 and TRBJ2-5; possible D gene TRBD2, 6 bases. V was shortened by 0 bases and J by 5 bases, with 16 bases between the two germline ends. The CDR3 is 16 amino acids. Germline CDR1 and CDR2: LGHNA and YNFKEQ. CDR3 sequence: CASSQEQVVGGETQYF. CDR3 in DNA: TGTGCCAGCAGCCAAGAACAGGTCGTGGGAGGCGAGACCCAGTACTTC.

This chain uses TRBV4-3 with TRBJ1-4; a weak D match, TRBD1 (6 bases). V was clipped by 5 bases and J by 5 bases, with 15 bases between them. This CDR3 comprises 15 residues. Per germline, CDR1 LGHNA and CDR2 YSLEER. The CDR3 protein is CASSYTGMGNEKLFF. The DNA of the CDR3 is TGCGCCAGCAGCTACACAGGGATGGGGAATGAAAAACTGTTTTTT.

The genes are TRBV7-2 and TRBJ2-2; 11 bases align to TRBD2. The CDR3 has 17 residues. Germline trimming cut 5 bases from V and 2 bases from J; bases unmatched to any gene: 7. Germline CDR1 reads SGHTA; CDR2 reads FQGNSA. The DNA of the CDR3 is TGTGCCAGCAGCCTAAGACTAGCGGGACGAAACACCGGGGAGCTGTTTTTT. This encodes CASSLRLAGRNTGELFF.

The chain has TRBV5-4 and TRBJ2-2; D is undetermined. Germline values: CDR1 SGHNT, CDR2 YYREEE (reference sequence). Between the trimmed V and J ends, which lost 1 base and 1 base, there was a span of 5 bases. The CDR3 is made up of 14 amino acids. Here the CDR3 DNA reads TGTGCCAGCAGCTTGAAGCGGAACACCGGGGAGCTGTTTTTT. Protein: CASSLKRNTGELFF.

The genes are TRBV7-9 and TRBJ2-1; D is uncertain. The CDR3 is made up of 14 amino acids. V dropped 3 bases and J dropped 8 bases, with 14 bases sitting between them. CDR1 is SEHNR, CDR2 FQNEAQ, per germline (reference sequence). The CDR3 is CASSFNRYNDEQFF. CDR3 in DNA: TGTGCCAGCAGCTTTAACCGCTACAACGATGAGCAGTTCTTC.

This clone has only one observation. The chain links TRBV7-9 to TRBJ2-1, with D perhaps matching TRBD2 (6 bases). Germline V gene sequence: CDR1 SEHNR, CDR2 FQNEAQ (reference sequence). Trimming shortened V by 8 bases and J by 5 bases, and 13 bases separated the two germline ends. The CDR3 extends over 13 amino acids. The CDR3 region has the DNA TGTGCCAGCGCGACTAGAGTCCACAATGAGCAGTTCTTC. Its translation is CASATRVHNEQFF.

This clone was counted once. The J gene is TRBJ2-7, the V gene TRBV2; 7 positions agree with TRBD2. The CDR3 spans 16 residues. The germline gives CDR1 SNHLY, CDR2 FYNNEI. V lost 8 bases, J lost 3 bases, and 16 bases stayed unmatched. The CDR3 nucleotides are TGTGCCAGCTCAGGGAGGGAGGGTTTAGGCGGCTACGAGCAGTACTTC. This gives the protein CASSGREGLGGYEQYF.

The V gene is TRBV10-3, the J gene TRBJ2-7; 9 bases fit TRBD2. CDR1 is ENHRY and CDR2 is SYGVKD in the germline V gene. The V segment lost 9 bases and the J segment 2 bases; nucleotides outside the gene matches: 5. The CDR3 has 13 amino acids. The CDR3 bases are TGTGCCATACGACTAGCGGATACCTACGAGCAGTACTTC. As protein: CAIRLADTYEQYF.

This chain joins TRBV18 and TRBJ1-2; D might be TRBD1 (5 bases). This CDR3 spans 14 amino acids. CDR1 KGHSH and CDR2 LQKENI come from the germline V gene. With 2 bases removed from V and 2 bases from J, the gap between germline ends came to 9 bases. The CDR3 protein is CASSPGDQNYGYTF. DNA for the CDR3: TGTGCCAGCTCACCAGGGGACCAGAACTATGGCTACACCTTC. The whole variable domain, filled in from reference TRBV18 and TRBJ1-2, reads NAGVMQNPRHLVRRRGQEARLRCSPMKGHSHVYWYRQLPEEGLKFMVYLQKENIIDESGMPKERFSAEFPKEGPSILRIQQVVRGDSAAYFCASSPGDQNYGYTFGSGTRLTVV.

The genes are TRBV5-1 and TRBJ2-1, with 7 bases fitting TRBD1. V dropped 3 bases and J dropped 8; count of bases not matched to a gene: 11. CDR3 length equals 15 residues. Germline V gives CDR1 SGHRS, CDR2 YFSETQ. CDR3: CASSSTGELGYEQFF. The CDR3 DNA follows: TGCGCCAGCAGCTCAACAGGGGAGCTAGGGTATGAGCAGTTCTTC.

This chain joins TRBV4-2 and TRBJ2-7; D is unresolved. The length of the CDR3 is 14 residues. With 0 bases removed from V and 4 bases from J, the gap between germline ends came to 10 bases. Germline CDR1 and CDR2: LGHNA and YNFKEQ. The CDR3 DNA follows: TGTGCCAGCAGCCAAGAGGCAAGCAATTACGAGCAGTACTTC. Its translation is CASSQEASNYEQYF.

The CDR3 sequence: CASSDTYLSEQFF. CDR3 in DNA: TGTGCCAGCAGTGACACTTACCTTTCAGAGCAGTTCTTC. The rearrangement links TRBV6-4 to TRBJ2-1; D is ambiguous. Germline V lookup: CDR1 MRHNA, CDR2 SNTAGT. Between the trimmed V and J ends, which lost 2 bases and 10 bases, there was a span of 12 bases. CDR3 length equals 13 residues.